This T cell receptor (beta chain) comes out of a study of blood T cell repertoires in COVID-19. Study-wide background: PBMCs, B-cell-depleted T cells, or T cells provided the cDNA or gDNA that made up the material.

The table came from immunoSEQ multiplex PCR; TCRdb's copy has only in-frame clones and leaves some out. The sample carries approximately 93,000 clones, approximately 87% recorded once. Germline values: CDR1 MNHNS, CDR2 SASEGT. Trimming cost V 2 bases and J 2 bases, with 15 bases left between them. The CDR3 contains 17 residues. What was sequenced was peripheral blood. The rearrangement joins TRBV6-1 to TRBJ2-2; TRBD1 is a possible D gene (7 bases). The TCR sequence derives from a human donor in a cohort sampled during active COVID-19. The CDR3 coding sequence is TGTGCCAGCAGTGAATCCGCGGGACAGCTTAACACCGGGGAGCTGTTTTTT. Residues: CASSESAGQLNTGELFF.